The 29 T cell receptor beta chains given below trace back to one sample, sequenced in a study of blood T cell repertoires in COVID-19. The repertoire was sequenced with immunoSEQ multiplex PCR; TCRdb's copy has only in-frame clones and lacks some. Of fewer than 120,000 clones in the sample, 80% to 90% were seen once. Sequencing input: peripheral blood. Receptors originate from an older woman with acute or convalescent COVID-19.

The rearrangement joins TRBV3-1 (or the pseudogene TRBV3-2) to TRBJ1-5; TRBD1 is a possible D gene (5 bases). From germline, CDR1 is LGHDT and CDR2 YNNKEL (reference sequence). This CDR3 region has 13 residues. Trimming stripped 1 base from V and 5 bases from J, with 6 bases between. The CDR3 sequence: CASSQARDQPQHF. The CDR3 DNA follows: TGTGCCAGCAGCCAAGCCAGGGATCAGCCCCAGCATTTT.

The chain recombines TRBV19 with TRBJ2-7; TRBD2 matches 8 bases. The CDR3 sequence is 15 residues long. Per germline, CDR1 LNHDA and CDR2 SQIVND (reference sequence). V dropped 1 base and J dropped 2; count of bases not matched to a gene: 4. The CDR3 DNA sequence: TGTGCCAGTAGTATAGGGCGGGGGGCACCCTACGAGCAGTACTTC. Its translation: CASSIGRGAPYEQYF. The entire variable domain, with the rest obtained from reference TRBV19 and TRBJ2-7, is as follows: DGGITQSPKYLFRKEGQNVTLSCEQNLNHDAMYWYRQDPGQGLRLIYYSQIVNDFQKGDIAEGYSVSREKKESFPLTVTSAQKNPTAFYLCASSIGRGAPYEQYFGPGTRLTVT.

The V call is TRBV5-6, the J call TRBJ1-6; 9 bases match TRBD1. CDR3 length equals 16 residues. The junction had 3 bases not matched to a gene; V was cut back by 1 base and J by 4 bases. Germline-derived CDR1 and CDR2 are SGHDT and YYEEEE. The CDR3 loop reads CASSLWDRAYNSPLHF. The CDR3 nucleotides read TGTGCCAGCAGCTTGTGGGACAGGGCTTATAATTCACCCCTCCACTTT.

The CDR3 reads CASSQEAGGPDNEQFF. CDR3 in DNA: TGTGCCAGCAGCCAAGAGGCGGGGGGGCCAGACAATGAGCAGTTCTTC. The V gene is TRBV3-1 (or the pseudogene TRBV3-2), the J gene TRBJ2-1; 9 bases map to TRBD2. There are 16 residues in the CDR3. Germline-derived CDR1 and CDR2 are LGHDT and YNNKEL (reference sequence). V shed 0 bases and J 5 bases; nucleotides not matched to a gene: 5.

This chain connects TRBV2 to TRBJ2-3; possibly TRBD2 for D (6 bases). V was clipped by 3 bases and J by 2 bases, with 12 bases between them. The CDR3 extends over 15 amino acids. Germline CDR1 reads SNHLY; CDR2 reads FYNNEI. The DNA of the CDR3 is TGTGCCAGCAGTGAGAGGCGGGGTGACACAGATACGCAGTATTTT. Protein product: CASSERRGDTDTQYF.

The rearrangement links TRBV7-2 to TRBJ2-3; tentative D call: TRBD2 (5 bases). The CDR3 loop spans 14 amino acids. Germline V gives CDR1 SGHTA, CDR2 FQGNSA. The V gene lost 3 bases and the J gene lost 4 bases, with 11 bases spanning the gap. The CDR3 bases are TGTGCCAGCAGCTTCGGACTTTTTCCAGATACGCAGTATTTT. This codes for CASSFGLFPDTQYF.

This sequence joins TRBV5-1 and TRBJ2-7, with 8 bases aligning to TRBD2. Germline V gene data show CDR1 as SGHRS and CDR2 as YFSETQ. This CDR3 spans 14 amino acids. V dropped 1 base and J dropped 10; count of bases not matched to a gene: 10. The CDR3 DNA is TGCGCCAGCAGCTTGCTTCCGGGAGGGGACTCCCAGTACTTC. Translation: CASSLLPGGDSQYF.

The count of this clone is one. This sequence joins TRBV15 and TRBJ2-2, with D tentatively TRBD2 (6 bases). Trimming took off 0 bases at V and 6 bases at J, with 11 bases between the two ends. The CDR3 loop spans 15 amino acids. CDR1 LNHNV and CDR2 YYDKDF come from the germline V gene (reference sequence). CDR3 DNA: TGTGCCACCAGCAGAGATCGGGGGTTGGCCGGGGAGCTGTTTTTT. As protein: CATSRDRGLAGELFF.

V is TRBV21-1 and J is TRBJ1-4; the table assigns TRBD1, which was not confirmed against the DNA. TRBV21-1 is labeled a pseudogene. The CDR3 has 17 amino acids. This chain's CDR3 is CASSTRDRDETNEKLFF. CDR3 coding DNA: TGTGCCAGCAGCACCCGGGACAGGGATGAGACTAATGAAAAACTGTTTTTT.

The chain carries TRBV10-3 and TRBJ2-5; D unresolved. CDR1 is ENHRY and CDR2 is SYGVKD in the germline V gene. V was pared by 0 bases and J by 5 bases, with 4 bases between. CDR3 length: 12 residues. DNA for the CDR3: TGTGCCATCAGTGAGTCGAGGGAGACCCAGTACTTC. It translates to CAISESRETQYF.

The rearrangement uses TRBV28 and TRBJ1-2; TRBD1 is a possible D gene (5 bases). The CDR3 contains 14 residues. Looked up from germline, CDR1 is MDHEN and CDR2 is SYDVKM. The ends were cut back, 8 bases at V and 5 bases at J, with 18 bases in the middle. The CDR3 DNA reads TGTGCCAGCGGTTCCTTGGGACTGGGATATGGCTACACCTTC. The encoded protein is CASGSLGLGYGYTF.

The chain has TRBV4-3 and TRBJ1-4; a weak D match, TRBD1 (6 bases). V was clipped by 0 bases and J by 3 bases, with 14 bases between them. The germline V gene encodes CDR1 LGHNA and CDR2 YSLEER. The CDR3 has 17 amino acids. CDR3 loop: CASSQDPGQGPNEKLFF. In DNA form, the CDR3 reads TGCGCCAGCAGCCAAGACCCCGGCCAGGGGCCTAATGAAAAACTGTTTTTT.

This clone was observed a few times. The chain carries TRBV4-2 and TRBJ2-7; a weak D match, TRBD1 (6 bases). CDR3 length: 17 residues. Germline V CDR1 and CDR2: LGHNA, YNFKEQ. Trimming took off 0 bases at V and 3 bases at J, with 18 bases between the two ends. The CDR3: CASSQDRLTGLVYEQYF. In DNA form, the CDR3 reads TGTGCCAGCAGCCAAGATAGGCTAACAGGGTTGGTCTACGAGCAGTACTTC.

The rearrangement links TRBV6-5 to TRBJ1-5; D gene unclear. The CDR3 extends over 14 amino acids. CDR1 is MNHEY and CDR2 is SVGAGI in the germline V gene. V shed 7 bases and J shed 7 bases, with 17 bases lying between them. The CDR3 is CASKRGSAGQPQHF. CDR3 nucleotide sequence: TGTGCCAGCAAGCGGGGATCTGCCGGGCAGCCCCAGCATTTT.

The J gene is TRBJ1-3, the V gene TRBV28; D possibly corresponds to TRBD1 (6 bases). Germline lookup yields CDR1 MDHEN and CDR2 SYDVKM. There are 14 residues in the CDR3. Trimming cost V 7 bases and J 2 bases, with 12 bases left between them. The CDR3 DNA reads as TGTGCCAGCACCACAGGGTACACTGGAAACACCATATATTTT. This gives the protein CASTTGYTGNTIYF.

The chain links TRBV5-3 to TRBJ1-2; D perhaps matches TRBD1 (5 bases). TRBV5-3 is noted as an ORF with a role that remains uncertain. Trimming took off 0 bases at V and 6 bases at J, with 15 bases between the two ends. The CDR3 totals 15 residues. The CDR3 sequence is CARSLGQGLPDGYTF. For the CDR3, the DNA is TGTGCCAGAAGCTTGGGCCAGGGACTGCCTGATGGCTACACCTTC.

This clone appeared a few times. The chain is built from TRBV24-1 and TRBJ1-1, with D tentatively TRBD1 (5 bases). The CDR3 has 13 residues. The V gene's germline CDR1 is KGHDR and CDR2 SFDVKD. Trimming removed 9 bases at V and 1 base at J, with 11 bases between. This CDR3 reads CATRSGGNTEAFF. Written as DNA, the CDR3 is TGTGCCACCCGGTCGGGGGGGAACACTGAAGCTTTCTTT.

This chain joins TRBV3-1 (or the pseudogene TRBV3-2) and TRBJ1-2; 7 bases are a match to TRBD1. The germline gives CDR1 LGHDT, CDR2 YNNKEL (reference sequence). J gave up 2 bases and V 1 base, and 4 bases lay outside the gene matches. CDR3 size: 15 residues. For the CDR3, the DNA is TGTGCCAGCAGCCAAGGTCGGGGACAGAACTATGGCTACACCTTC. This codes for CASSQGRGQNYGYTF.

The rearrangement uses TRBV3-1 (or the pseudogene TRBV3-2) and TRBJ1-4, with 7 bases matching TRBD1. This CDR3 is 15 amino acids long. Trimming took 4 bases from V and 3 from J; bases not matched to a gene: 5. Per germline, CDR1 LGHDT and CDR2 YNNKEL (reference sequence). The chain's CDR3 is CASSRATGPNEKLFF. CDR3 DNA: TGTGCCAGCAGCCGGGCGACAGGGCCTAATGAAAAACTGTTTTTT.

The rearrangement links TRBV19 to TRBJ1-4, with 9 bases that match TRBD1. V lost 4 bases to trimming and J lost 7 bases; unmatched junction nucleotides: 10. The CDR3 is 16 amino acids. Germline V gene data show CDR1 as LNHDA and CDR2 as SQIVND (reference sequence). CDR3 amino acids: CASSRQGGPLSEKLFF. Here the CDR3 DNA reads TGTGCCAGTAGTAGACAGGGGGGACCTTTAAGTGAAAAACTGTTTTTT.

The rearrangement uses TRBV19 and TRBJ1-2; D not resolved. The ends were cut back, 3 bases at V and 2 bases at J, with 10 bases in the middle. This CDR3 comprises 14 residues. The germline V gene has CDR1 LNHDA and CDR2 SQIVND (reference sequence). CDR3 sequence (DNA): TGTGCCAGTAGTATCACTACCTCCAACTATGGCTACACCTTC. Translated: CASSITTSNYGYTF.

This sequence joins TRBV28 and TRBJ1-1; no definite D call. Trimming took off 8 bases at V and 0 bases at J, with 10 bases between the two ends. In germline, CDR1 is MDHEN, CDR2 SYDVKM. The CDR3 sequence is 13 residues long. The CDR3, as DNA: TGTGCCAGCGTTCGGTCTATGAACACTGAAGCTTTCTTT. Protein sequence: CASVRSMNTEAFF. The full variable domain, rest sourced from reference TRBV28 and TRBJ1-1, is DVKVTQSSRYLVKRTGEKVFLECVQDMDHENMFWYRQDPGLGLRLIYFSYDVKMKEKGDIPEGYSVSREKKERFSLILESASTNQTSMYLCASVRSMNTEAFFGQGTRLTVV.

The chain joins TRBV2 to TRBJ2-4; TRBD1 matches at 9 bases. Germline CDR1 SNHLY, CDR2 FYNNEI. The CDR3 sequence is 14 residues long. V lost 3 bases and J lost 6; bases outside the gene matches: 3. CDR3 loop: CASSDGTGSNIQYF. In nucleotides, the CDR3 is TGTGCCAGCAGTGACGGGACAGGGTCAAACATTCAGTACTTC.

The CDR3, as DNA: TGTGCTAGTGGGACCCGGTCCGGGACAGGTAAAATGGTGGAGCAGTTCTTC. It codes for CASGTRSGTGKMVEQFF. The genes are TRBV12-5 and TRBJ2-1; TRBD1 aligns across 8 bases. CDR3 length: 17 amino acids. V lost 6 bases to trimming and J lost 10 bases; unmatched junction nucleotides: 20. Germline CDR1 is LGHNT and CDR2 is FRNRAP. Complete variable domain (other parts from reference TRBV12-5 and TRBJ2-1): DARVTQTPRHKVTEMGQEVTMRCQPILGHNTVFWYRQTMMQGLELLAYFRNRAPLDDSGMPKDRFSAEMPDATLATLKIQPSEPRDSAVYFCASGTRSGTGKMVEQFFGPGTRLTVL.

The J gene is TRBJ2-5, the V gene TRBV29-1, with 11 nucleotides matching TRBD1. Germline CDR1 reads SQVTM; CDR2 reads ANQGSEA. V lost 5 bases, J lost 0 bases, and 8 bases stayed unmatched. The CDR3 runs 16 residues. The DNA of the CDR3 is TGCAGCGTTCGACCTCGGACAGGGGGCTACCAAGAGACCCAGTACTTC. Its translation: CSVRPRTGGYQETQYF.

Points on this clone: An end of the junction differs from the germline gene, which may be a read error. The rearrangement links TRBV7-7 to TRBJ2-3; possibly TRBD2 for D (6 bases). CDR3 size: 13 residues. Germline CDR1 reads SSHAT; CDR2 reads FNYEAQ (reference sequence). The DNA for the CDR3 is TGTGCTAGCAGCTTGGCGGGGTCAGATACGCAGTATTTT. The encoded protein is CASSLAGSDTQYF.

This chain links TRBV27 with TRBJ1-1; TRBD1 might be the D (6 bases). V dropped 3 bases and J dropped 2 bases, with 16 bases sitting between them. Germline CDR1 and CDR2: MNHEY and SMNVEV (reference sequence). The CDR3 contains 16 residues. Here the CDR3 DNA reads TGTGCCAGCAGTTTGGGGACACGGGTAGGAAACACTGAAGCTTTCTTT. This sequence encodes CASSLGTRVGNTEAFF.

The rearrangement links TRBV7-2 to TRBJ2-2; D is undetermined. From germline, CDR1 is SGHTA and CDR2 FQGNSA. The CDR3 sequence is 15 residues long. V was shortened by 5 bases and J by 1 base, with 11 bases between the two germline ends. CDR3 DNA sequence: TGTGCCAGCAGCCACATGCCTGGGAACACCGGGGAGCTGTTTTTT. Its protein product is CASSHMPGNTGELFF.

The chain combines TRBV29-1 with TRBJ2-3; D is possibly TRBD2 (6 bases). Germline loops: CDR1 SQVTM, CDR2 ANQGSEA. This CDR3 is built from 13 residues. The CDR3 DNA reads TGCAGTAACAGAGCGGGTTTAGGAGATACGCAGTATTTT. This codes for CSNRAGLGDTQYF.